This T cell receptor (beta chain) is from a study of blood T cell repertoires in COVID-19. Turning to the study itself: Both acute and convalescent COVID-19 samples were obtained from the United States, Italy and Spain. The analysed material was cDNA or gDNA that came from T cells, B-cell-depleted T cells, or PBMCs.

Original processing methods: For nucleated cells, counts were estimated from reference gene primer amplification. Assay: immunoSEQ multiplex PCR; the TCRdb copy retains only in-frame clones and omits some. Clone size and the V and J calls come from that table; the DNA yielded D and trimming. The sample has just over 150,000 clones; approximately 86% are singletons. Germline CDR1 WNHNN, CDR2 SYGVQD (reference sequence). The germline V and J ends were trimmed by 8 bases and 0 bases, with 13 bases remaining between them. CDR3 length: 15 amino acids. The sequence was obtained from a woman aged 70 to 79 with acute or convalescent COVID-19. The chain has TRBV10-1 and TRBJ2-2; a weak D match, TRBD2 (6 bases). The source material was peripheral blood. CDR3 region: CASSVGGTNTGELFF. CDR3 DNA sequence: TGCGCCAGCTCCGTTGGGGGGACGAACACCGGGGAGCTGTTTTTT.